This entry features one T cell receptor beta chain sequence. Patients who had autoimmune disease history or got systemic immunosuppression were left out. The sample originates from a study of OX40 agonist ivuxolimab in advanced cancers. As for the study in general: Intravenous ivuxolimab was administered to patients every 2 weeks at 0.01 to 10 mg/kg.

This CDR3 contains 14 residues. V lost 1 base to trimming and J lost 4 bases; unmatched junction nucleotides: 5. Germline lookup yields CDR1 SGHRS and CDR2 YFSETQ. The repertoire was sequenced with immunoSEQ multiplex PCR; TCRdb's copy has only in-frame clones and lacks some. In the table there are 35,000 to 55,000 clones, 65% to 85% of which are singletons. The starting material was CD4+ or CD8+ T cells sorted from blood, obtained in a trial of the OX40 agonist ivuxolimab. The chain has TRBV5-1 and TRBJ2-7, with 7 bases fitting TRBD2. The TCR comes from an adult with an advanced solid tumor such as melanoma, head and neck, liver or kidney cancer. The CDR3 sequence: CASSLRAGMYEQYF. CDR3 nucleotides: TGCGCCAGCAGCTTGCGAGCGGGAATGTACGAGCAGTACTTC.